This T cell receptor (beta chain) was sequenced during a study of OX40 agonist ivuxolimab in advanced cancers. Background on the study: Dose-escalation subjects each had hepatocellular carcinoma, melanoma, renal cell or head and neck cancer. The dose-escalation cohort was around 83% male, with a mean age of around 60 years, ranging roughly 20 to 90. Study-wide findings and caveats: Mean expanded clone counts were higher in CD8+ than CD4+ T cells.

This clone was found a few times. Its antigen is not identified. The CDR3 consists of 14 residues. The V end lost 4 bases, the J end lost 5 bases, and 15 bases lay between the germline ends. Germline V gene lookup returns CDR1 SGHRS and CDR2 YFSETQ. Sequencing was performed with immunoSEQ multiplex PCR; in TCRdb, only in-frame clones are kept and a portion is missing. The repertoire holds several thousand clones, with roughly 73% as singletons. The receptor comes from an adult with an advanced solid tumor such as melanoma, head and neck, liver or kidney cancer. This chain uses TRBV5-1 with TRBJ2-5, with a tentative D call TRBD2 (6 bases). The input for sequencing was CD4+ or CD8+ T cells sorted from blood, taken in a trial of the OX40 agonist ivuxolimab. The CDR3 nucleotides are TGCGCCAGCAGCGATCTGCGACGGGGGGAGACCCAGTACTTC. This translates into CASSDLRRGETQYF.